Each of the 2 T cell receptor beta chains below was sequenced from the same sample in a study of shared clonotypes between healthy human individuals. Method: immunoSEQ multiplex PCR; TCRdb's copy keeps in-frame clones and lacks some. Of about 980,000 clones in the sample, about three quarters were seen once. Sequenced sample: memory CD4+ T cells sorted from blood. Described subset: CD45RA-negative fraction. These receptors came from a man aged 18 to 30 in good health.

The rearrangement links TRBV6-5 to TRBJ1-6; D not certain. Trimming shortened V by 2 bases and J by 8 bases, and 7 bases separated the two germline ends. The CDR3 is 13 amino acids. Germline assignment: CDR1 MNHEY and CDR2 SVGAGI. The CDR3 DNA sequence: TGTGCCAGCAGTTACATCGGGGATTCACCCCTCCACTTT. Protein product: CASSYIGDSPLHF.

The genes are TRBV21-1 and TRBJ1-1. TRBV21-1 is a listed pseudogene. The CDR3 length is 16 residues. Here the CDR3 reads CASSKVTAAMNTEAFF. Here the CDR3 DNA reads TGTGCCAGCAGCAAAGTGACCGCCGCCATGAACACTGAAGCTTTCTTT.